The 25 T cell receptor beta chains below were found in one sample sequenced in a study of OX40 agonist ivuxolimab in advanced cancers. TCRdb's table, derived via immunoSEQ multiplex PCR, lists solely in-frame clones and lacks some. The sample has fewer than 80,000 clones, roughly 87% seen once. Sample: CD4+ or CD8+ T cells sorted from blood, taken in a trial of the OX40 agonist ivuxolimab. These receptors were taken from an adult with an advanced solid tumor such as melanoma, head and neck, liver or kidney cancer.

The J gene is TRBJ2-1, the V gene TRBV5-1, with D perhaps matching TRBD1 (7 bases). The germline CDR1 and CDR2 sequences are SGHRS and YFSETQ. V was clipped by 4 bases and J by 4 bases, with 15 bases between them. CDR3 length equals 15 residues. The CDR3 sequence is CASSDGGTAYNEQFF. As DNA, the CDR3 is TGCGCCAGCAGCGATGGGGGGACAGCATACAATGAGCAGTTCTTC.

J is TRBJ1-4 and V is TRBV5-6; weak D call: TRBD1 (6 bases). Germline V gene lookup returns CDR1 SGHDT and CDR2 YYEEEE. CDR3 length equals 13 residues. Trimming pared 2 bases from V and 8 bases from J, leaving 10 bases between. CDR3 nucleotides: TGTGCCAGCAGCTTAGGGACACACGAAAAACTGTTTTTT. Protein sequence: CASSLGTHEKLFF. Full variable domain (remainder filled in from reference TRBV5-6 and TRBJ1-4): DAGVTQSPTHLIKTRGQQVTLRCSPKSGHDTVSWYQQALGQGPQFIFQYYEEEERQRGNFPDRFSGHQFPNYSSELNVNALLLGDSALYLCASSLGTHEKLFFGSGTQLSVL.

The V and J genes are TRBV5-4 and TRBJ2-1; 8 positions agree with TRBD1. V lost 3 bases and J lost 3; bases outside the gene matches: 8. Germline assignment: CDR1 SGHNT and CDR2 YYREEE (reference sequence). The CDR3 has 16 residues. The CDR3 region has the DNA TGTGCCAGCAGCTATAAAACAGGGGGTCTCTACAATGAGCAGTTCTTC. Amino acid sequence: CASSYKTGGLYNEQFF.

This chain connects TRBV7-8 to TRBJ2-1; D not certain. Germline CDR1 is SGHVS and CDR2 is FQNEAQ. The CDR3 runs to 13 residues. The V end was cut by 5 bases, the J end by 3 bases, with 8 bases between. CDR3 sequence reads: CASSHGRYNEQFF. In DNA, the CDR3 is TGTGCCAGCAGCCACGGTCGCTACAATGAGCAGTTCTTC.

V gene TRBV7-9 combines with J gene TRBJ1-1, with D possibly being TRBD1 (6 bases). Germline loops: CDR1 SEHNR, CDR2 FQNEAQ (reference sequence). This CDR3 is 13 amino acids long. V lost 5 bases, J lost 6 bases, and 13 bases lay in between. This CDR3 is CASSPTGGPEAFF. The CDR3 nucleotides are TGTGCCAGCAGCCCTACCGGGGGGCCTGAAGCTTTCTTT.

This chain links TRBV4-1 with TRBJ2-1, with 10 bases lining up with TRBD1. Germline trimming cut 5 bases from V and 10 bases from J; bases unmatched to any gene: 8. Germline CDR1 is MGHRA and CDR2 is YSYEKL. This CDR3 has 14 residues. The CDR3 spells CASSFPGQGFEQFF. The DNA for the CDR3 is TGCGCCAGCAGCTTTCCGGGACAGGGGTTCGAGCAGTTCTTC.

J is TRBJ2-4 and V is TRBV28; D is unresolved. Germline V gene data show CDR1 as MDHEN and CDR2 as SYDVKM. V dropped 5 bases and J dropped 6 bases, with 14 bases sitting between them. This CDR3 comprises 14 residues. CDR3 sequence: CASSPTGSSNIQYF. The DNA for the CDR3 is TGTGCCAGCAGTCCTACCGGCAGTTCAAACATTCAGTACTTC.

CDR3 DNA sequence: TGCGCCAGCACCTATTACAATGAGCAGTTCTTC. Translated, it gives CASTYYNEQFF. J is TRBJ2-1 and V is TRBV5-1, with unresolved D. Germline V lookup: CDR1 SGHRS, CDR2 YFSETQ. V lost 6 bases to trimming and J lost 4 bases, with 5 bases between them. The CDR3 has 11 amino acids.

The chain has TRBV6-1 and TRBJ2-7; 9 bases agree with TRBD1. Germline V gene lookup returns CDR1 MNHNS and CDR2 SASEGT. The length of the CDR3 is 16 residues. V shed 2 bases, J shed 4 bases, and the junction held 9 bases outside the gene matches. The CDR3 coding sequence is TGTGCCAGCAGTGAACCTCCGGGACAGGGTGGTTACGAGCAGTACTTC. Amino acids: CASSEPPGQGGYEQYF.

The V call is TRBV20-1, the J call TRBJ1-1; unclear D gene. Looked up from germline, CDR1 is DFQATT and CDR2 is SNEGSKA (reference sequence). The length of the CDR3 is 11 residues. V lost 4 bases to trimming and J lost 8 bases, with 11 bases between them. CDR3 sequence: CSANKDGEAFF. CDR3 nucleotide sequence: TGCAGTGCTAATAAGGACGGAGAAGCTTTCTTT.

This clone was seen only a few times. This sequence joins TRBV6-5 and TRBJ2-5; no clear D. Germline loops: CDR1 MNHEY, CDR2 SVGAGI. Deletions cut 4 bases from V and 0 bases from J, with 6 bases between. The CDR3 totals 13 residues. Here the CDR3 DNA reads TGTGCCAGCAGTTTTCCCAACCAAGAGACCCAGTACTTC. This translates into CASSFPNQETQYF.

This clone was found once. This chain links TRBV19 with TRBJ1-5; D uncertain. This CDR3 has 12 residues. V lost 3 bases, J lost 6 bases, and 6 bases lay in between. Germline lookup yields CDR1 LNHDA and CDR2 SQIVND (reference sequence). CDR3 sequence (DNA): TGTGCCAGTAGTATGGGTAGTCAGCCCCAGCATTTT. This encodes CASSMGSQPQHF.

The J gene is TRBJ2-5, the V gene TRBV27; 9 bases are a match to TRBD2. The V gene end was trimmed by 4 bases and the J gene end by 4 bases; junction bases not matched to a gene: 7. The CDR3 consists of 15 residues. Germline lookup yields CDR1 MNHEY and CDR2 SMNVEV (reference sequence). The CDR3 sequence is CASSSGLAVRETQYF. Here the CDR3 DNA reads TGTGCCAGCAGTTCGGGACTAGCAGTGAGAGAGACCCAGTACTTC.

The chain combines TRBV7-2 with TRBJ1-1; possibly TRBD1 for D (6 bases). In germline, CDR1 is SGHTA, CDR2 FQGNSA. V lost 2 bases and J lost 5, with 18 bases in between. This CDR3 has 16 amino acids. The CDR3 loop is CASSLRWGRGRTEAFF. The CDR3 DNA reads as TGTGCCAGCAGCTTAAGGTGGGGCAGGGGAAGGACTGAAGCTTTCTTT. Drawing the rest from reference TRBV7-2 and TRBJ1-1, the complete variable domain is GAGVSQSPSNKVTEKGKDVELRCDPISGHTALYWYRQSLGQGLEFLIYFQGNSAPDKSGLPSDRFSAERTGGSVSTLTIQRTQQEDSAVYLCASSLRWGRGRTEAFFGQGTRLTVV.

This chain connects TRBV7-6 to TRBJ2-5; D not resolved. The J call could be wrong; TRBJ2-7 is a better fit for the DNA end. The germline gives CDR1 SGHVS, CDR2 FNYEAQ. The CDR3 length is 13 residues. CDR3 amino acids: CASSLSMGYEQYF. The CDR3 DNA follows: TGTGCCAGCAGCTTATCTATGGGCTACGAGCAGTACTTC.

The CDR3 loop is CASSLDQLWGASDGYTF. The CDR3 DNA reads TGTGCCAGCAGCTTAGATCAACTATGGGGCGCGTCGGATGGCTACACCTTC. The chain carries TRBV11-2 and TRBJ1-2, with D possibly matching TRBD1 (5 bases). This CDR3 region has 17 residues. Trimming shortened V by 0 bases and J by 6 bases, and 20 bases separated the two germline ends. The germline CDR1 and CDR2 sequences are SGHAT and FQNNGV.

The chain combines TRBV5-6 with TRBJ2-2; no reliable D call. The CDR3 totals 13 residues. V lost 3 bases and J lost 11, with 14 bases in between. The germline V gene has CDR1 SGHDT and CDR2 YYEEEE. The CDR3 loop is CASSSSRSFELFF. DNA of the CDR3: TGTGCCAGCAGCTCCAGTCGAAGTTTTGAGCTGTTTTTT. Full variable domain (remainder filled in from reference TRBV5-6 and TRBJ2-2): DAGVTQSPTHLIKTRGQQVTLRCSPKSGHDTVSWYQQALGQGPQFIFQYYEEEERQRGNFPDRFSGHQFPNYSSELNVNALLLGDSALYLCASSSSRSFELFFGEGSRLTVL.

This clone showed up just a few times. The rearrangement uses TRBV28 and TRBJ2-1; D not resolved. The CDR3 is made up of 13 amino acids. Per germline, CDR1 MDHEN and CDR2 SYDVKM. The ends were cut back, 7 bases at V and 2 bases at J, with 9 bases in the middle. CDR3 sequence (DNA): TGTGCCAGCACCTCCAGAGCCTACAATGAGCAGTTCTTC. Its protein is CASTSRAYNEQFF.

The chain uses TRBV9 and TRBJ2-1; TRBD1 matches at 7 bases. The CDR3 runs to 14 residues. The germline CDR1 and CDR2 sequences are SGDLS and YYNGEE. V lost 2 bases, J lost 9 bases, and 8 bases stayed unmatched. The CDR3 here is CASSVIGGASEQFF. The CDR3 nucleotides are TGTGCCAGCAGCGTGATAGGGGGCGCGTCTGAGCAGTTCTTC.

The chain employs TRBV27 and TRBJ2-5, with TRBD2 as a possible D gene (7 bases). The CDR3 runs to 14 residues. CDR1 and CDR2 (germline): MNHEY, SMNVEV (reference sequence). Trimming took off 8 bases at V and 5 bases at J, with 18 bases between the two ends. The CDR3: CASGGGGAEETQYF. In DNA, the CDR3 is TGTGCCAGCGGAGGTGGGGGGGCAGAGGAGACCCAGTACTTC.

The CDR3 region has the DNA TGTGCCAGCAGCTTAGGCCAGGGACAGGGCTATGGCTACACCTTC. This translates into CASSLGQGQGYGYTF. The V and J genes are TRBV13 and TRBJ1-2, with TRBD1 matching 9 bases. Germline V CDR1 and CDR2: PRHDT, FYEKMQ (reference sequence). V lost 0 bases to trimming and J lost 4 bases; unmatched junction nucleotides: 3. This CDR3 is built from 15 residues.

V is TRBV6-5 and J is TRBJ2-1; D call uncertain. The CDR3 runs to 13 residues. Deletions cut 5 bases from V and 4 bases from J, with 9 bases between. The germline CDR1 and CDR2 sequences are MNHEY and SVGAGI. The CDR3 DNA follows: TGTGCCAGCAGTCCAGACAAATACAATGAGCAGTTCTTC. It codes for CASSPDKYNEQFF.

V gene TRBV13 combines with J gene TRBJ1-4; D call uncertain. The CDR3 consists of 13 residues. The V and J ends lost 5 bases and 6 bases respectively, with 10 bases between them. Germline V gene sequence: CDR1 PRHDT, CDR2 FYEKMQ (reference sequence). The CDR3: CASSPFPYEKLFF. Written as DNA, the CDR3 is TGTGCCAGCAGCCCGTTCCCCTATGAAAAACTGTTTTTT. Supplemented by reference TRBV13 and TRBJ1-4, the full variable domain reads AAGVIQSPRHLIKEKRETATLKCYPIPRHDTVYWYQQGPGQDPQFLISFYEKMQSDKGSIPDRFSAQQFSDYHSELNMSSLELGDSALYFCASSPFPYEKLFFGSGTQLSVL.

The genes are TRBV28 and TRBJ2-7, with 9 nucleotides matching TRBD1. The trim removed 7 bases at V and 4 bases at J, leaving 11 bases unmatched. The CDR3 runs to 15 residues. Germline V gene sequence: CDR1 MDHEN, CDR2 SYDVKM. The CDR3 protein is CASNSLGTGIYEQYF. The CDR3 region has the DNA TGTGCCAGCAATTCTCTCGGGACAGGGATATACGAGCAGTACTTC.

CDR3 protein: CASSLDQGSSSPLHF. DNA for the CDR3: TGCGCCAGCAGCTTGGACCAGGGGAGTAGTTCACCCCTCCACTTT. The gene calls are TRBV5-1 and TRBJ1-6; tentatively, D is TRBD1 (6 bases). Per germline, CDR1 SGHRS and CDR2 YFSETQ. This CDR3 has 15 residues. Trimming left V 0 bases short and J 9 bases short, with 13 bases between.